The 23 T cell receptor beta chains in this list originate from one sample, sequenced in a study of T cells after yellow fever vaccination. TCRdb passed the 5' RACE reads through MiXCR, listing each CDR3 protein once. The sample holds around 310,000 distinct CDR3 sequences; under 5% are singletons and the top ten take approximately 25%. The sample consisted of PBMCs, taken 5 days after the yellow fever booster vaccination. The receptors were sampled from a young man who received the YFV17D yellow fever vaccine.

The chain links TRBV9 to TRBJ2-3; D is tentatively TRBD1 or TRBD2 (7 bases each). Germline V lookup: CDR1 SGDLS, CDR2 YYNGEE. CDR3 length equals 16 residues. The V gene lost 4 bases and the J gene lost 2 bases, with 17 bases spanning the gap. Here the CDR3 DNA reads TGTGCCAGCAGCTACCCCAGGGGGGACTACACAGATACGCAGTATTTT. Its translation is CASSYPRGDYTDTQYF. Complete variable domain (other parts from reference TRBV9 and TRBJ2-3): DSGVTQTPKHLITATGQRVTLRCSPRSGDLSVYWYQQSLDQGLQFLIQYYNGEERAKGNILERFSAQQFPDLHSELNLSSLELGDSALYFCASSYPRGDYTDTQYFGPGTRLTVL.

V is TRBV20-1 and J is TRBJ1-5; 9 positions agree with TRBD1. Germline V gene sequence: CDR1 DFQATT, CDR2 SNEGSKA (reference sequence). CDR3 length: 15 amino acids. Trimming took 3 bases from V and 6 from J; bases not matched to a gene: 9. The DNA for the CDR3 is TGCAGTGCTAGGCAACCGGGACAGGGAGGTCAGCCCCAGCATTTT. Its protein product is CSARQPGQGGQPQHF.

This sequence joins TRBV7-8 and TRBJ2-1, with a tentative D call TRBD1 (5 bases). Trimming left V 1 base short and J 2 bases short, with 12 bases between. Per the germline V gene, CDR1 is SGHVS and CDR2 is FQNEAQ. This CDR3 is 16 amino acids long. CDR3 coding DNA: TGTGCCAGCAGCTTAGTCCCAGGGATCCCCTACAATGAGCAGTTCTTC. Encoded protein: CASSLVPGIPYNEQFF.

This clonotype was counted at least ten times. The V call is TRBV5-5, the J call TRBJ1-5; perhaps TRBD1 as D (5 bases). V shed 5 bases and J shed 6 bases, with 9 bases lying between them. The CDR3 contains 12 residues. Germline lookup yields CDR1 SGHKS and CDR2 YYEKEE (reference sequence). CDR3 protein: CASSLDSQPQHF. In nucleotides, the CDR3 is TGTGCCAGCAGTCTTGACAGTCAGCCCCAGCATTTT.

This clonotype was observed a few times. Here the CDR3 reads CASKEGGAADTQYF. DNA of the CDR3: TGCGCCAGCAAGGAAGGGGGGGCCGCAGATACGCAGTATTTT. This sequence joins TRBV4-1 and TRBJ2-3; weak D call: TRBD2 (7 bases). This CDR3 is built from 14 residues. Trimming removed 7 bases from V and 4 bases from J, with 15 bases in between. Per germline, CDR1 MGHRA and CDR2 YSYEKL.

The gene calls are TRBV6-2 or TRBV6-3 and TRBJ2-2, with a weak D call TRBD1 (5 bases). This CDR3 is 16 amino acids long. Germline V gene sequence: CDR1 MNHEY, CDR2 SVGEGT. The ends were cut back, 5 bases at V and 0 bases at J, with 13 bases in the middle. The CDR3 protein is CASSNLGAANTGELFF. CDR3 nucleotides: TGTGCCAGCAGTAATCTAGGGGCCGCGAACACCGGGGAGCTGTTTTTT.

This clonotype was observed a few times. J is TRBJ1-4 and V is TRBV7-9; 9 bases are a match to TRBD1. Trimming took 2 bases from V and 12 from J; bases not matched to a gene: 16. The length of the CDR3 is 17 residues. Germline CDR1 is SEHNR and CDR2 is FQNEAQ (reference sequence). The CDR3 here is CASSLPLTDRGVRELFF. The DNA of the CDR3 is TGTGCCAGCAGCTTACCTTTAACGGACAGGGGAGTACGCGAACTGTTTTTT.

In its sample, this clonotype was seen many times. The chain is built from TRBV19 and TRBJ1-4; D is ambiguous. The germline gives CDR1 LNHDA, CDR2 SQIVND (reference sequence). This CDR3 has 16 amino acids. The germline V and J ends were trimmed by 5 bases and 5 bases, with 18 bases remaining between them. This chain's CDR3 is CASSPEVGPRNEKLFF. The CDR3 coding sequence is TGTGCCAGTAGTCCGGAAGTCGGGCCGAGGAATGAAAAACTGTTTTTT.

There are a few counts of this clonotype. The V gene is TRBV4-3, the J gene TRBJ2-3; 7 nucleotides align to TRBD2. Losses at the gene ends were 1 base for V and 5 bases for J; bases not matched to a gene: 6. This CDR3 has 15 residues. Germline V gives CDR1 LGHNA, CDR2 YSLEER. CDR3 protein: CASSQVSGGGDTQYF. Written as DNA, the CDR3 is TGCGCCAGCAGCCAAGTTTCGGGGGGTGGAGATACGCAGTATTTT.

This clonotype was detected a few times. The chain is built from TRBV3-1 and TRBJ1-6; weak D call: TRBD1 (5 bases). The germline V and J ends were trimmed by 4 bases and 6 bases, with 16 bases remaining between them. This CDR3 has 16 residues. CDR1 LGHDT and CDR2 YNNKEL come from the germline V gene (reference sequence). The CDR3 sequence: CASSRGTGVRNSPLHF. The CDR3 nucleotides read TGTGCCAGCAGCCGCGGCACGGGGGTTCGTAATTCACCCCTCCACTTT.

This chain links TRBV11-2 with TRBJ2-7; no clear D. Per the germline V gene, CDR1 is SGHAT and CDR2 is FQNNGV. This CDR3 is 15 amino acids long. Trimming removed 7 bases from V and 1 base from J, with 17 bases in between. DNA for the CDR3: TGTGCCAGCACCCCCGGGTTGGGTTTATCCTACGAGCAGTACTTC. Translated, it gives CASTPGLGLSYEQYF.

This clonotype was seen repeatedly, ten times or more. The chain joins TRBV7-9 to TRBJ2-1; no clear D gene. The ends were cut back, 6 bases at V and 7 bases at J, with 10 bases in the middle. The CDR3 has 12 amino acids. The germline V gene encodes CDR1 SEHNR and CDR2 FQNEAQ (reference sequence). This CDR3 is CASSSDGNEQFF. Written as DNA, the CDR3 is TGTGCCAGCAGTTCTGATGGGAATGAGCAGTTCTTC.

The table lists this clonotype with many counts. The rearrangement uses TRBV20-1 and TRBJ2-5, with D possibly being TRBD1 (6 bases). The CDR3 totals 12 residues. Trimming pared 6 bases from V and 5 bases from J, leaving 13 bases between. The germline CDR1 and CDR2 sequences are DFQATT and SNEGSKA (reference sequence). The CDR3 DNA sequence: TGCAGTGCGAGCAGGGGAATGGAGACCCAGTACTTC. This gives the protein CSASRGMETQYF.

The rearrangement joins TRBV6-2 or TRBV6-3 to TRBJ2-5; D is ambiguous. V lost 5 bases and J lost 1, with 11 bases in between. CDR1 and CDR2 from the germline V gene are MNHEY and SVGEGT. The CDR3 length is 14 residues. CDR3 protein: CASSRQGRQETQYF. For the CDR3, the DNA is TGTGCCAGCAGTAGGCAAGGGCGCCAAGAGACCCAGTACTTC.

The rearrangement joins TRBV7-8 to TRBJ2-5, with TRBD2 as a possible D gene (5 bases). Germline CDR1 is SGHVS and CDR2 is FQNEAQ. The CDR3 totals 17 residues. The V end was cut by 0 bases, the J end by 6 bases, with 20 bases between. CDR3: CASSLARQASPGKTQYF. CDR3 DNA sequence: TGTGCCAGCAGCTTAGCGAGGCAGGCATCCCCGGGGAAGACCCAGTACTTC.

V and J are TRBV7-2 and TRBJ2-5, with 9 bases identical to TRBD1. The CDR3 extends over 15 amino acids. V lost 3 bases and J lost 4; bases outside the gene matches: 6. Germline V gene lookup returns CDR1 SGHTA and CDR2 FQGNSA. CDR3 sequence (DNA): TGTGCCAGCAGCTTTAATTTGGGACAGGGAGAGACCCAGTACTTC. As protein: CASSFNLGQGETQYF. Looking up the rest from reference TRBV7-2 and TRBJ2-5 gives the full variable domain: GAGVSQSPSNKVTEKGKDVELRCDPISGHTALYWYRQSLGQGLEFLIYFQGNSAPDKSGLPSDRFSAERTGGSVSTLTIQRTQQEDSAVYLCASSFNLGQGETQYFGPGTRLLVL.

This clonotype was picked up many times. The chain recombines TRBV5-1 with TRBJ2-3; unclear D gene. CDR1 is SGHRS and CDR2 is YFSETQ in the germline V gene. The CDR3 loop spans 13 amino acids. Trimming took 0 bases from V and 8 from J, leaving 10 bases between them. The DNA of the CDR3 is TGCGCCAGCAGCTTGGATGCCTTTGGTACGCAGTATTTT. It codes for CASSLDAFGTQYF.

The sample holds many counts of this clonotype. The CDR3 nucleotides are TGTGCCAGCAGCTTGCTCGGACAAGTGGGGTTCTTC. Protein: CASSLLGQVGFF. The J gene is TRBJ2-1, the V gene TRBV5-4, with TRBD1 as a possible D gene (5 bases). V was clipped by 1 base and J by 15 bases, with 14 bases between them. Germline V gives CDR1 SGHNT, CDR2 YYREEE (reference sequence). This CDR3 has 12 residues.

Only a few counts were recorded for this clonotype. The chain is built from TRBV7-6 and TRBJ2-2; D gene ambiguous. Trimming cost V 1 base and J 7 bases, with 10 bases left between them. CDR1 SGHVS and CDR2 FNYEAQ come from the germline V gene. This CDR3 comprises 14 residues. CDR3 residues: CASSLGSGDGELFF. CDR3 nucleotide sequence: TGTGCCAGCAGCTTAGGGTCGGGCGACGGGGAGCTGTTTTTT.

This clonotype was counted many times. CDR3 nucleotide sequence: TGTGCCAGCAGCCCCCGCTTTTATGGCGCTTTCTTT. The encoded protein is CASSPRFYGAFF. The chain links TRBV11-2 to TRBJ1-1; D not certain. V lost 5 bases and J 11 bases, leaving 15 bases between the germline ends. CDR3 length: 12 residues. Per the germline V gene, CDR1 is SGHAT and CDR2 is FQNNGV.

This clonotype was picked up many times. CDR3 in amino acids: CASSHRTGGVGDTQYF. Written as DNA, the CDR3 is TGTGCCAGCAGTCACCGGACAGGGGGGGTTGGGGATACGCAGTATTTT. The chain joins TRBV27 to TRBJ2-3; TRBD1 matches 10 bases. Germline assignment: CDR1 MNHEY and CDR2 SMNVEV (reference sequence). Trimming removed 5 bases from V and 6 bases from J; junction bases left unmatched: 11. This CDR3 has 16 amino acids.

In its sample, this clonotype was seen many times. This rearrangement joins TRBV5-6 to TRBJ2-1; 12 bases are a match to TRBD2. The V gene's germline CDR1 is SGHDT and CDR2 YYEEEE. The junction had 4 bases not matched to a gene; V was cut back by 5 bases and J by 10 bases. CDR3 length: 13 amino acids. CDR3 residues: CASRLAGGHEQFF. Written as DNA, the CDR3 is TGTGCCAGCAGGCTAGCGGGGGGGCACGAGCAGTTCTTC.

This clonotype showed up many times. V gene TRBV5-6 combines with J gene TRBJ1-1; 7 bases agree with TRBD1. V lost 4 bases, J lost 1 base, and 4 bases stayed unmatched. Germline values: CDR1 SGHDT, CDR2 YYEEEE. CDR3 length equals 14 residues. This CDR3 reads CASSPGTANTEAFF. In DNA form, the CDR3 reads TGTGCCAGCAGCCCCGGGACAGCGAACACTGAAGCTTTCTTT.